This is a list of T cell receptor beta chains from one sample in a study of blood T cell repertoires in COVID-19. TCRdb's copy holds only in-frame clones and misses some; the assay was immunoSEQ multiplex PCR. The sample contains about 180,000 clones, approximately 86% of which appear only once. The material sequenced was peripheral blood. These receptors were collected from a woman of 80 years or more with acute or convalescent COVID-19. The CDR3 runs from the conserved cysteine through the conserved F or W. D genes are given only for firm matches. Size values are once, few and many counts, or a class for expanded clones, and some rows have none.

NA,NA,TRBV9,TRBJ1-1,CASSVFLADTEAFF,TGTGCCAGCAGCGTTTTTTTAGCGGACACTGAAGCTTTCTTT
NA,NA,TRBV12-3/TRBV12-4,TRBJ1-2,CASSFLAYGYTF,TGTGCCAGCAGTTTCTTAGCTTATGGCTACACCTTC
TRBD2,NA,TRBV15,TRBJ2-1,CATSPGSGRSYNEQFF,TGTGCCACCAGCCCCGGTAGCGGGAGATCCTACAATGAGCAGTTCTTC
TRBD2,NA,TRBV27,TRBJ2-3,CASSSHWGLAGGQYF,TGTGCCAGCAGTTCCCACTGGGGACTAGCGGGAGGGCAGTATTTT
TRBD1,NA,TRBV19,TRBJ1-5,CASRKGQISNQPQHF,TGTGCCAGCCGGAAGGGACAGATAAGCAATCAGCCCCAGCATTTT
TRBD2,NA,TRBV3-1/TRBV3-2,TRBJ2-1,CASSHTAGEQFF,TGTGCCAGCAGCCACACAGCGGGAGAGCAGTTCTTC
NA,NA,TRBV11-3,TRBJ1-1,CASSEGGAEQNEAFF,TGTGCCAGCAGCGAAGGAGGGGCTGAACAGAATGAAGCTTTCTTT
TRBD2,NA,TRBV11-2,TRBJ2-1,CASSLFGGGTYNEQFF,TGTGCCAGCAGCTTATTCGGCGGGGGGACCTACAATGAGCAGTTCTTC
TRBD2,few,TRBV7-2,TRBJ2-7,CASSKLSGARSEQYF,TGTGCCAGCAGCAAACTGAGCGGGGCTAGGAGCGAGCAGTACTTC
NA,NA,TRBV11-2,TRBJ1-1,CASSYDSGIGATEAFF,TGTGCCAGCAGCTATGACTCAGGGATAGGGGCCACTGAAGCTTTCTTT
NA,few,TRBV12-2,TRBJ1-3,CASRTWTGGDGNTIYF,TGTGCAAGTCGCACCTGGACAGGGGGCGATGGAAACACCATATATTTT
NA,NA,TRBV11-2,TRBJ1-5,CASSPDRNQPQHF,TGTGCCAGCAGCCCTGACAGGAATCAGCCCCAGCATTTT
NA,NA,TRBV6-1,TRBJ2-3,CASSDSYSTDTQYF,TGTGCCAGCAGTGACAGTTATAGCACAGATACGCAGTATTTT
NA,NA,TRBV18,TRBJ2-5,CASSQTGGETQYF,TGTGCCAGCTCACAGACAGGCGGAGAGACCCAGTACTTC
TRBD1,NA,TRBV12-5,TRBJ1-5,CASGSQGSVYSNQPQHF,TGTGCTAGTGGTTCACAGGGGAGCGTTTATAGCAATCAGCCCCAGCATTTT
NA,NA,TRBV4-3,TRBJ2-1,CASSQLLAAHEQFF,TGCGCCAGCAGCCAATTGTTAGCGGCCCACGAGCAGTTCTTC
TRBD2,NA,TRBV5-5,TRBJ2-7,CASGGVEQYF,TGTGCCAGCGGGGGGGTCGAGCAGTACTTC
NA,NA,TRBV27,TRBJ1-2,CASSWRQANYGYTF,TGTGCCAGCAGTTGGAGGCAGGCTAACTATGGCTACACCTTC
TRBD2,NA,TRBV18,TRBJ2-1,CASSPPGFGGGEQFF,TGTGCCAGCTCACCACCGGGTTTCGGGGGGGGTGAGCAGTTCTTC
NA,NA,TRBV21-1,TRBJ1-6,CASSSWGGLGGYCSYNSPLHF,TGTGCCAGCAGCTCCTGGGGGGGACTGGGAGGGTATTGCTCCTATAATTCACCCCTCCACTTT
NA,NA,TRBV5-4,TRBJ1-1,CASSLVQGSDTEAFF,TGTGCCAGCAGCTTGGTACAGGGTTCGGACACTGAAGCTTTCTTT
TRBD1,NA,TRBV19,TRBJ1-2,CASSMRDRGVYGYTF,TGTGCCAGTAGTATGCGGGACAGGGGCGTATATGGCTACACCTTC
TRBD2,NA,TRBV18,TRBJ2-5,CASSPPGLAYKETQYF,TGTGCCAGCTCACCACCGGGACTAGCGTATAAAGAGACCCAGTACTTC
TRBD1,NA,TRBV7-8,TRBJ2-5,CASSLVGQGRETQYF,TGTGCCAGCAGCTTAGTTGGACAGGGACGAGAGACCCAGTACTTC
NA,NA,TRBV20-1,TRBJ2-1,CSASPSANEQFF,TGCAGTGCTAGTCCTAGCGCAAATGAGCAGTTCTTC
NA,once,TRBV16,TRBJ1-2,CASSQSPGQGGYTF,TGTGCCAGCAGCCAATCCCCAGGGCAGGGGGGCTACACCTTC
NA,NA,TRBV27,TRBJ1-2,CASSLSSGVRGYTF,TGTGCCAGCAGTTTATCTTCGGGAGTCAGGGGCTACACCTTC
TRBD1,NA,TRBV6-5,TRBJ1-2,CASSYGDRGYGYTF,TGTGCCAGCAGTTACGGGGACAGGGGCTATGGCTACACCTTC
NA,NA,TRBV12-3/TRBV12-4,TRBJ1-1,CASSLQGMAEAFF,TGTGCCAGCAGTTTACAGGGTATGGCTGAAGCTTTCTTT
TRBD2,NA,TRBV4-1,TRBJ2-7,CASSARGGLVYIEQYF,TGCGCCAGCAGCGCAAGGGGAGGACTAGTCTATATCGAGCAGTACTTC
TRBD2,NA,TRBV6-5,TRBJ2-1,CASSYAGTSSYNEQFF,TGTGCCAGCAGCTACGCCGGGACTAGCTCCTACAATGAGCAGTTCTTC
NA,NA,TRBV29-1,TRBJ2-3,CSVTLETDTQYF,TGCAGCGTTACGCTAGAGACAGATACGCAGTATTTT
NA,NA,TRBV5-3,TRBJ1-2,CARSLAAGVKGYTF,TGTGCCAGAAGCTTGGCCGCAGGGGTGAAAGGCTACACCTTC
TRBD1,NA,TRBV3-1/TRBV3-2,TRBJ2-7,CASSQGGTGLHEQYF,TGTGCCAGCAGCCAAGGAGGGACAGGGCTCCACGAGCAGTACTTC
NA,NA,TRBV7-2,TRBJ2-3,CASSLVTGGTDTQYF,TGTGCCAGCAGCTTAGTGACCGGGGGCACAGATACGCAGTATTTT
TRBD1,NA,TRBV19,TRBJ1-1,CASRTGWKTEAFF,TGTGCCAGTAGGACAGGGTGGAAGACTGAAGCTTTCTTT
NA,NA,TRBV30,TRBJ1-2,CAWGPPGYTF,TGTGCCTGGGGCCCTCCGGGCTACACCTTC
NA,few,TRBV7-9,TRBJ1-1,CASQRGNTEAFF,TGTGCCAGCCAGCGTGGGAACACTGAAGCTTTCTTT
TRBD1,NA,TRBV12-3/TRBV12-4,TRBJ1-2,CASSVRQGGYTF,TGTGCCAGCAGTGTCAGACAGGGAGGCTACACCTTC
TRBD2,NA,TRBV12-5,TRBJ2-3,CASGLGTSGTDTQYF,TGTGCTAGTGGTTTGGGGACTAGCGGCACAGATACGCAGTATTTT
TRBD2,NA,TRBV4-3,TRBJ2-1,CASSLQTSGGPGEQFF,TGCGCCAGCAGCCTACAGACTAGCGGGGGGCCGGGCGAGCAGTTCTTC
TRBD1,NA,TRBV4-1,TRBJ2-2,CASRQGAAPNTGELFF,TGCGCCAGCCGCCAGGGGGCTGCCCCTAACACCGGGGAGCTGTTTTTT
NA,once,TRBV5-6,TRBJ1-5,CASSSRLRPTDPQHF,TGTGCCAGCAGCTCCCGACTAAGGCCCACGGACCCCCAGCATTTT